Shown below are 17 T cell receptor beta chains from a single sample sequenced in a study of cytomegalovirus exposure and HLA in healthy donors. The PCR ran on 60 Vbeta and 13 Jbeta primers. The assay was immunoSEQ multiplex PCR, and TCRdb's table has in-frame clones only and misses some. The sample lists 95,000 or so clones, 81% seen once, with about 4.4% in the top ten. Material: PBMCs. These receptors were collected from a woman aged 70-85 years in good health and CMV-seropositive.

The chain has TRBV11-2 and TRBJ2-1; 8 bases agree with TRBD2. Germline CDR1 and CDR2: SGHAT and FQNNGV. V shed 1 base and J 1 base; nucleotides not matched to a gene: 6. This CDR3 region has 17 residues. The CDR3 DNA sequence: TGTGCCAGCAGCTTAGGGGCTAGCGGGCTATCCTACAATGAGCAGTTCTTC. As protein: CASSLGASGLSYNEQFF. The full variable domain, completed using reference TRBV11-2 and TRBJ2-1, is EAGVAQSPRYKIIEKRQSVAFWCNPISGHATLYWYQQILGQGPKLLIQFQNNGVVDDSQLPKDRFSAERLKGVDSTLKIQPAKLEDSAVYLCASSLGASGLSYNEQFFGPGTRLTVL.

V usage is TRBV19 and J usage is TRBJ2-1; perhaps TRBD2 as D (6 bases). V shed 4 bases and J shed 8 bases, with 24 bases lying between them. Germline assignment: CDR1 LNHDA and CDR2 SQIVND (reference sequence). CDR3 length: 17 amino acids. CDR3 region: CASSKGRAGNLGDEQFF. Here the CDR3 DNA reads TGTGCCAGTAGTAAGGGTCGGGCGGGAAACCTTGGCGATGAGCAGTTCTTC. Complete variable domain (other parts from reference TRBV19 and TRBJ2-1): DGGITQSPKYLFRKEGQNVTLSCEQNLNHDAMYWYRQDPGQGLRLIYYSQIVNDFQKGDIAEGYSVSREKKESFPLTVTSAQKNPTAFYLCASSKGRAGNLGDEQFFGPGTRLTVL.

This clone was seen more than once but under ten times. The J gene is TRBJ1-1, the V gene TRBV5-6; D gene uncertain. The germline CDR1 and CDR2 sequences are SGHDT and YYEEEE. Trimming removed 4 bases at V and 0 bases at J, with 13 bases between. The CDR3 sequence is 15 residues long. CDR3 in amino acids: CASSTRRSMNTEAFF. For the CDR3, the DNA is TGTGCCAGCAGCACCCGACGGAGCATGAACACTGAAGCTTTCTTT.

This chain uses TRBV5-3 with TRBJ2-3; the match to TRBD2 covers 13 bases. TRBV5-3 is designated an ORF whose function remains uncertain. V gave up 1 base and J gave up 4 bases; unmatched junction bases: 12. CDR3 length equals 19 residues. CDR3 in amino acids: CARSLPGLAGAIASDTQYF. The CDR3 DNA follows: TGTGCCAGAAGCTTGCCCGGACTAGCGGGAGCGATTGCCTCAGATACGCAGTATTTT.

The DNA of the CDR3 is TGTGCCAGCAGTTACCGAGGGGGACAGAGCTACGAGCAGTACTTC. Translated: CASSYRGGQSYEQYF. The chain links TRBV6-5 to TRBJ2-7; 7 bases are shared with TRBD1. CDR3 length equals 15 residues. CDR1 is MNHEY, CDR2 SVGAGI, per germline. Germline trimming cut 2 bases from V and 3 bases from J; bases unmatched to any gene: 7.

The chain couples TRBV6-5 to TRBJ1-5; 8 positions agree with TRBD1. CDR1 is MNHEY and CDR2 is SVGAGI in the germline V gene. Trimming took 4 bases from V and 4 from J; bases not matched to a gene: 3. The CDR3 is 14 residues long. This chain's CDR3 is CASSLRTGNQPQHF. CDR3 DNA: TGTGCCAGCAGTTTACGGACAGGGAATCAGCCCCAGCATTTT.

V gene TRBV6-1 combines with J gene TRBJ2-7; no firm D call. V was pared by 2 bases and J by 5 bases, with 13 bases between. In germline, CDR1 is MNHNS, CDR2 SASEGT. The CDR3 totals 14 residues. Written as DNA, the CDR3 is TGTGCCAGCAGTGAACTCCCAGCAAGCGACGAGCAGTACTTC. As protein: CASSELPASDEQYF.

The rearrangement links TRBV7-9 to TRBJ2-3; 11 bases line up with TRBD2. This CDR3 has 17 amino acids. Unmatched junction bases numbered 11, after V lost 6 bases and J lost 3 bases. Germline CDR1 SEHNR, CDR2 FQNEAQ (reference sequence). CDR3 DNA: TGTGCCAGCAGGGCAGACGGCTCTAGCGGGAGGACAGATACGCAGTATTTT. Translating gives CASRADGSSGRTDTQYF.

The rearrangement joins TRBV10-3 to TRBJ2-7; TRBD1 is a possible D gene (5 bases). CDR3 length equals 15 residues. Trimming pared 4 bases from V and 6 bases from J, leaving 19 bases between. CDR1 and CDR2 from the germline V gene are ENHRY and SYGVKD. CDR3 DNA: TGTGCCATCAGTGGCCGAACAGGATACCTTGGCGAGCAGTACTTC. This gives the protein CAISGRTGYLGEQYF.

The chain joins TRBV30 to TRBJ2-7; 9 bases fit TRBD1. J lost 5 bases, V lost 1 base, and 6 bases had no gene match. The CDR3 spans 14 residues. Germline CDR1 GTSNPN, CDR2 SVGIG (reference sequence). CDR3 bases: TGTGCCTGGAGTGCCGGGACAGGGAGAAACGAGCAGTACTTC. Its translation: CAWSAGTGRNEQYF.

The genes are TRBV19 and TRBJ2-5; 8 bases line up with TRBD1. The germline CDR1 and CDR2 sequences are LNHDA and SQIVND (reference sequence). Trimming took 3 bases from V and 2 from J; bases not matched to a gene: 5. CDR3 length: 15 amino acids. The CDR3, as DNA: TGTGCCAGTAGTATCAGGACAGGGAGACAAGAGACCCAGTACTTC. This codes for CASSIRTGRQETQYF.

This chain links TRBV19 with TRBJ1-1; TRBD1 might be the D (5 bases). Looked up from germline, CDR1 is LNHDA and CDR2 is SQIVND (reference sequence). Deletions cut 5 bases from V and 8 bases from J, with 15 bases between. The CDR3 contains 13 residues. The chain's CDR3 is CASSPQGGFEAFF. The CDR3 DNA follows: TGTGCCAGTAGTCCCCAGGGCGGCTTCGAAGCTTTCTTT.

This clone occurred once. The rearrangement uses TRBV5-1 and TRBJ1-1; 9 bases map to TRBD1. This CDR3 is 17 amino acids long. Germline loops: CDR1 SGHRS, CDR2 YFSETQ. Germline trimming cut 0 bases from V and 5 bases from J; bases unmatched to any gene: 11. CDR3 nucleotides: TGCGCCAGCAGCTTGGTACAGGGGGCTGCAGGCGGTACTGAAGCTTTCTTT. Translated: CASSLVQGAAGGTEAFF.

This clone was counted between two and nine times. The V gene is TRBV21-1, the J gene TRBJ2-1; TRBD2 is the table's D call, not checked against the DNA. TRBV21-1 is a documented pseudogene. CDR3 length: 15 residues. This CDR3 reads CASSIVGGARNEQFF. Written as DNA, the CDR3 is TGTGCCAGCAGCATTGTGGGAGGGGCTCGCAATGAGCAGTTCTTC.

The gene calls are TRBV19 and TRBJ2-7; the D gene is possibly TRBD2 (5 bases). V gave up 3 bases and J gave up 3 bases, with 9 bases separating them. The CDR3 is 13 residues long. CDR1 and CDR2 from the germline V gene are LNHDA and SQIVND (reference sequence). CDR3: CASSIEGGYEQYF. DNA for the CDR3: TGTGCCAGTAGTATTGAGGGTGGCTACGAGCAGTACTTC.

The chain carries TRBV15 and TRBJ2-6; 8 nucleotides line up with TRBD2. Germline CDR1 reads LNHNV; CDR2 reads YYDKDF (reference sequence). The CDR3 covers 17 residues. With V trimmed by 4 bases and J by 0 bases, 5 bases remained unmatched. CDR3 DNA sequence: TGTGCCACCAGCATGAGCGGGAGTGTCTCTGGGGCCAACGTCCTGACTTTC. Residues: CATSMSGSVSGANVLTF.

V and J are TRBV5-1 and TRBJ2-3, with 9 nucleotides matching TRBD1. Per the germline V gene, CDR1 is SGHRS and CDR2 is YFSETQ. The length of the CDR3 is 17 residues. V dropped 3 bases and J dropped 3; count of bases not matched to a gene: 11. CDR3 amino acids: CASSSPPGQGFTDTQYF. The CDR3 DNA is TGCGCCAGCAGCTCCCCCCCGGGACAGGGTTTTACAGATACGCAGTATTTT.